This passage covers 4 T cell receptor beta chains from one sample sequenced in a study of blood T cell repertoires in COVID-19. Assay used: immunoSEQ multiplex PCR; TCRdb lists only in-frame clones, some missing. There are approximately 220,000 clones in the sample; about four fifths occur only once, and 3.6% lies in the top ten. Sequencing used PBMCs or T cells enriched from blood (not recorded which). These receptors were obtained from a middle-aged woman who had been exposed to COVID-19.

This clone was seen only a few times. The J gene is TRBJ2-1, the V gene TRBV7-3; D not resolved. CDR1 is SGHTA and CDR2 is FQGTGA in the germline V gene. CDR3 length equals 12 residues. Trimming removed 1 base from V and 9 bases from J, with 7 bases in between. The CDR3, as DNA: TGTGCCAGCAGCTTAAGTCTCGGTGAGCAGTTCTTC. It yields the protein CASSLSLGEQFF.

The rearrangement joins TRBV9 to TRBJ2-1, with a possible D match to TRBD2 (6 bases). V lost 2 bases to trimming and J lost 8 bases, with 17 bases between them. The CDR3 length is 15 residues. Germline CDR1 reads SGDLS; CDR2 reads YYNGEE. This CDR3 reads CASSVIPSEFDEQFF. The CDR3 DNA reads as TGTGCCAGCAGCGTTATACCTAGCGAATTCGATGAGCAGTTCTTC.

V is TRBV7-8 and J is TRBJ2-1; 8 nucleotides match TRBD2. This CDR3 comprises 14 residues. The V gene end was trimmed by 5 bases and the J gene end by 6 bases; junction bases not matched to a gene: 6. CDR1 is SGHVS, CDR2 FQNEAQ, per germline. Here the CDR3 DNA reads TGTGCCAGCAGCCCGGGACTAGGACGCAATGAGCAGTTCTTC. This encodes CASSPGLGRNEQFF. Filled out from reference TRBV7-8 and TRBJ2-1, the complete variable domain reads GAGVSQSPRYKVAKRGQDVALRCDPISGHVSLFWYQQALGQGPEFLTYFQNEAQLDKSGLPSDRFFAERPEGSVSTLKIQRTQQEDSAVYLCASSPGLGRNEQFFGPGTRLTVL.

The chain couples TRBV18 to TRBJ1-2; a weak D match, TRBD1 (6 bases). The germline gives CDR1 KGHSH, CDR2 LQKENI. V was shortened by 4 bases and J by 3 bases, with 12 bases between the two germline ends. The CDR3 length is 14 residues. As DNA, the CDR3 is TGTGCCAGCTCACTGGGCAGGGGTGACTATGGCTACACCTTC. As protein: CASSLGRGDYGYTF.